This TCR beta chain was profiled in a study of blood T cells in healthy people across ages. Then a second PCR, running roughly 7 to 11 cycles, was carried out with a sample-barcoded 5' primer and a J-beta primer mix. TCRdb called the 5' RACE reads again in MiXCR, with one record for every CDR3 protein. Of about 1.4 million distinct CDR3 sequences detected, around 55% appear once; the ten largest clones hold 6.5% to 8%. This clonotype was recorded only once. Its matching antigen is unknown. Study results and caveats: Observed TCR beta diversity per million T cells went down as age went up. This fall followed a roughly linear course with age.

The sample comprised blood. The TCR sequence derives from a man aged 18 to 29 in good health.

CDR3 sequence reads: CASSLIYWQARKGSGANVLTF. Here the CDR3 DNA reads TGTGCCAGCAGTTTGATATATTGGCAGGCCCGTAAGGGCTCTGGGGCCAACGTCCTGACTTTC. This chain joins TRBV27 and TRBJ2-6, with unresolved D. The germline V gene encodes CDR1 MNHEY and CDR2 SMNVEV (reference sequence). The V end lost 3 bases, the J end lost 0 bases, and 24 bases lay between the germline ends. The CDR3 is 21 amino acids.